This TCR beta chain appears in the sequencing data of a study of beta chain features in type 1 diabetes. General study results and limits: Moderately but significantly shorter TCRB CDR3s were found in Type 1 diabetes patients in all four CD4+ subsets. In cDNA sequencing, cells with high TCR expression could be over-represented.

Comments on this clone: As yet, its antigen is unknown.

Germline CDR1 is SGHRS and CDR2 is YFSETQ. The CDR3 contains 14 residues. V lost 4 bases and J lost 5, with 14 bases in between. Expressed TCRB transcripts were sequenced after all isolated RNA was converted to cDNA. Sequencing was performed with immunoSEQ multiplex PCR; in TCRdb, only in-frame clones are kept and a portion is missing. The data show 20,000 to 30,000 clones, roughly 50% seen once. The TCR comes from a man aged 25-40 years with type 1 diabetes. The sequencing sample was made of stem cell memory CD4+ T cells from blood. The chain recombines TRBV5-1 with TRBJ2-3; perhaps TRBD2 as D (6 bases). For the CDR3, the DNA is TGCGCCAGCAGCAACTTGGGCGGGGAAGATACGCAGTATTTT. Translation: CASSNLGGEDTQYF. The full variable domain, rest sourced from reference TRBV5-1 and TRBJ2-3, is KAGVTQTPRYLIKTRGQQVTLSCSPISGHRSVSWYQQTPGQGLQFLFEYFSETQRNKGNFPGRFSGRQFSNSRSEMNVSTLELGDSALYLCASSNLGGEDTQYFGPGTRLTVL.